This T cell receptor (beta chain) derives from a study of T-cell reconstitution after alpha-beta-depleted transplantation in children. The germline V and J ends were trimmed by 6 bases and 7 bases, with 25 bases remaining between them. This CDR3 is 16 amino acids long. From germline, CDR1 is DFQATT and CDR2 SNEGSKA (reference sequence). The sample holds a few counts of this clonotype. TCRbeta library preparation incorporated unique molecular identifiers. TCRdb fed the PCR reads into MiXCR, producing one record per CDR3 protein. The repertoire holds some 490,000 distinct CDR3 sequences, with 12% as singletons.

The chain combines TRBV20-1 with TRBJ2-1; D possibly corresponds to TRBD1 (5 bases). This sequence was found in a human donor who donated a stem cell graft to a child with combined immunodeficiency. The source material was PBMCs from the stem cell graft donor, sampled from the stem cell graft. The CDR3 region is CSAPRWTPQGQNEQFF. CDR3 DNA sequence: TGCAGTGCCCCACGGTGGACCCCCCAGGGTCAAAATGAGCAGTTCTTC.